This T cell receptor beta chain was sequenced in a study of shared clonotypes between healthy human individuals. On the study more broadly: The study used three CD4 naive, three CD4 memory, two CD8 naive and one CD8 memory plate per donor. General observations from the study: Across a handful of donors, naive CD4 shared 5% to 6.5%, naive CD8 3% to 3.5%, memory CD4 more than 2%, memory CD8 0.4% to 0.5%.

Sorted-subset replicate PCRs used around 0.2 ug DNA, some 30,000 T cell genomes. The protocol was immunoSEQ multiplex PCR, while the TCRdb copy is restricted to in-frame clones and leaves out a portion. The sample lists about 710,000 clones, around 77% occurring once. Per the germline V gene, CDR1 is SNHLY and CDR2 is FYNNEI. There are 14 residues in the CDR3. Trimming took off 9 bases at V and 2 bases at J, with 13 bases between the two ends. Concerning this clone itself: The antigen remains unidentified.

Sequencing was carried out using memory CD4+ T cells sorted from blood. Subset here: CD45RA-negative fraction. The TCR was taken from a woman in her thirties in good health. This rearrangement joins TRBV2 to TRBJ1-4; D remains unclear. The CDR3 loop is CASKAGPTNEKLFF. In nucleotides, the CDR3 is TGTGCCAGTAAAGCCGGGCCTACTAATGAAAAACTGTTTTTT.